The 18 T cell receptor beta chains in this list originate from one sample, sequenced in a study of glioma-infiltrating T cells after dendritic cell vaccination. Described time point: after dendritic cell vaccination, including at tumor progression/relapse. Repertoires were generated with immunoSEQ multiplex PCR, while TCRdb's copy carries only in-frame clones and drops some. The sample consists of approximately 85,000 clones, 85% of them appearing once. The sample here was blood, taken after dendritic cell vaccination. All receptors derive from a human donor with glioblastoma.

The CDR3 DNA sequence: TGTGCCAGCAGCATATGGGGACAGGGTGGTCGAGAGACCCAGTACTTC. Encoded protein: CASSIWGQGGRETQYF. The genes are TRBV9 and TRBJ2-5; 9 nucleotides agree with TRBD1. Germline CDR1 is SGDLS and CDR2 is YYNGEE. The ends lost 4 bases at V and 4 bases at J; junction bases unmatched: 11. The CDR3 is made up of 16 amino acids.

The V gene is TRBV6-1, the J gene TRBJ1-1, with a weak D call TRBD1 (5 bases). Germline V gene lookup returns CDR1 MNHNS and CDR2 SASEGT. The CDR3 length is 12 residues. V was trimmed by 3 bases and J by 4 bases, leaving 6 bases between them. The CDR3 is CASSDQGTEAFF. For the CDR3, the DNA is TGTGCCAGCAGTGATCAGGGCACTGAAGCTTTCTTT.

The J gene is TRBJ2-7, the V gene TRBV5-8; TRBD2 aligns across 7 bases. V gave up 2 bases and J gave up 3 bases; unmatched junction bases: 2. CDR1 and CDR2 from the germline V gene are SGHTS and YDEGEE. CDR3 length equals 13 residues. DNA of the CDR3: TGTGCCAGCAGCTTTGGGGGGGACTACGAGCAGTACTTC. Protein product: CASSFGGDYEQYF.

J is TRBJ2-1 and V is TRBV7-7, with a weak D call TRBD2 (7 bases). Germline assignment: CDR1 SSHAT and CDR2 FNYEAQ (reference sequence). This CDR3 has 14 amino acids. V lost 5 bases, J lost 7 bases, and 15 bases lay in between. This chain's CDR3 is CASSPKGGMNEQFF. The CDR3 DNA reads as TGTGCCAGCAGCCCTAAGGGGGGGATGAATGAGCAGTTCTTC.

The chain has TRBV6-6 and TRBJ2-6; 7 bases are shared with TRBD1. The ends lost 5 bases at V and 4 bases at J; junction bases unmatched: 5. This CDR3 is built from 15 residues. The V gene's germline CDR1 is MNHNY and CDR2 SVGAGI (reference sequence). As DNA, the CDR3 is TGTGCCAGCAGTCCCACAGGGGCCGGGGCCAACGTCCTGACTTTC. Translating gives CASSPTGAGANVLTF.

CDR3 region: CASSFHGGNQPQHF. DNA for the CDR3: TGTGCCAGCAGTTTCCACGGGGGGAATCAGCCCCAGCATTTT. The chain recombines TRBV6-5 with TRBJ1-5; a weak D match, TRBD1 (5 bases). Germline CDR1 MNHEY, CDR2 SVGAGI. The V and J ends lost 4 bases and 4 bases respectively, with 11 bases between them. The CDR3 extends over 14 amino acids.

This clone was observed once. V and J are TRBV19 and TRBJ2-1, with a possible D match to TRBD1 (5 bases). This CDR3 contains 15 residues. V dropped 4 bases and J dropped 4 bases, with 14 bases sitting between them. The germline gives CDR1 LNHDA, CDR2 SQIVND (reference sequence). The CDR3 nucleotides are TGTGCCAGTAGTACCCGACAGAGCAATTACAATGAGCAGTTCTTC. This codes for CASSTRQSNYNEQFF.

V is TRBV10-2 and J is TRBJ2-7; TRBD1 aligns across 7 bases. The CDR3 is 12 amino acids. Germline assignment: CDR1 WSHSY and CDR2 SAAADI. With 6 bases clipped from V and 4 bases from J, the junction kept 3 bases outside the gene matches. In DNA, the CDR3 is TGCGCCAGCAGACCACAGGGGTACGAGCAGTACTTC. It is translated as CASRPQGYEQYF.

The chain uses TRBV7-2 and TRBJ1-1, with D uncertain. The ends were cut back, 5 bases at V and 5 bases at J, with 18 bases in the middle. The CDR3 has 15 amino acids. Per the germline V gene, CDR1 is SGHTA and CDR2 is FQGNSA. CDR3 loop: CASSPQTIFSTEAFF. The CDR3 nucleotides are TGTGCCAGCAGCCCTCAGACAATTTTTAGTACTGAAGCTTTCTTT.

The V gene is TRBV4-1, the J gene TRBJ2-5; the match to TRBD2 covers 9 bases. Unmatched junction bases numbered 10, after V lost 4 bases and J lost 1 base. Germline V gene data show CDR1 as MGHRA and CDR2 as YSYEKL. The CDR3 covers 17 residues. DNA for the CDR3: TGCGCCAGCAGCCTCGGTTTAGCGGGAGCCTTCCAAGAGACCCAGTACTTC. It encodes CASSLGLAGAFQETQYF.

The V gene is TRBV2, the J gene TRBJ2-2, with 8 bases identical to TRBD2. CDR3 size: 14 residues. Germline CDR1 is SNHLY and CDR2 is FYNNEI. The ends lost 8 bases at V and 4 bases at J; junction bases unmatched: 6. The CDR3 here is CASLGGLVTGELFF. The DNA of the CDR3 is TGTGCCAGCTTGGGGGGACTAGTCACCGGGGAGCTGTTTTTT.

J is TRBJ2-5 and V is TRBV7-9; TRBD2 matches 12 bases. Germline lookup yields CDR1 SEHNR and CDR2 FQNEAQ (reference sequence). This CDR3 has 16 residues. J was trimmed by 5 bases and V by 5 bases; bases with no gene match: 9. The CDR3 bases are TGTGCCAGCAGCACCCCTAGCGGGGGGGCCAGGGAGACCCAGTACTTC. Amino acid sequence: CASSTPSGGARETQYF.

The chain carries TRBV19 and TRBJ2-1, with D tentatively TRBD1 (5 bases). This CDR3 comprises 15 residues. Germline assignment: CDR1 LNHDA and CDR2 SQIVND (reference sequence). Trimming pared 1 base from V and 6 bases from J, leaving 13 bases between. The DNA for the CDR3 is TGTGCCAGTAGTATAGGTGAGGCCAGGGTCAATGAGCAGTTCTTC. It specifies CASSIGEARVNEQFF.

The rearrangement uses TRBV7-2 and TRBJ2-5, with 8 bases fitting TRBD2. In germline, CDR1 is SGHTA, CDR2 FQGNSA. CDR3 length: 16 residues. J lost 4 bases, V lost 4 bases, and 11 bases had no gene match. The CDR3 protein is CASSSPRGGSSETQYF. DNA for the CDR3: TGTGCCAGCAGCTCCCCTCGGGGGGGGTCATCAGAGACCCAGTACTTC.

The rearrangement links TRBV5-4 to TRBJ1-2; no firm D call. This CDR3 contains 15 residues. Germline CDR1 is SGHNT and CDR2 is YYREEE (reference sequence). Trimming left V 0 bases short and J 3 bases short, with 12 bases between. The CDR3 DNA is TGTGCCAGCAGCTTGGTTGGCGGGCCCGACTATGGCTACACCTTC. It specifies CASSLVGGPDYGYTF.

The chain couples TRBV6-5 to TRBJ2-3; 10 nucleotides line up with TRBD1. The CDR3 runs 16 residues. CDR1 is MNHEY, CDR2 SVGAGI, per germline. V was clipped by 0 bases and J by 4 bases; unmatched bases: 4. The CDR3 DNA sequence: TGTGCCAGCAGTTACTCGAGGACAGGGGGACCAGATACGCAGTATTTT. Residues: CASSYSRTGGPDTQYF.

The genes are TRBV7-9 and TRBJ1-6, with D tentatively TRBD1 (5 bases). Trimming removed 3 bases at V and 10 bases at J, with 19 bases between. There are 16 residues in the CDR3. Germline V lookup: CDR1 SEHNR, CDR2 FQNEAQ (reference sequence). In nucleotides, the CDR3 is TGTGCCAGCAGCTTCGTCGGGGGAAAGGCCCGATCACCCCTCCACTTT. It is translated as CASSFVGGKARSPLHF.

The rearrangement joins TRBV28 to TRBJ1-1; no firm D call. The CDR3 is made up of 13 amino acids. Germline CDR1 is MDHEN and CDR2 is SYDVKM. The V end lost 3 bases, the J end lost 6 bases, and 11 bases lay between the germline ends. CDR3 sequence (DNA): TGTGCCAGCAGTTTCACGGAGTGGGCTGAAGCTTTCTTT. Protein: CASSFTEWAEAFF.